This TCR beta chain was obtained from a study of blood T cell repertoires in COVID-19. Study summary: Samples of COVID-19 (acute and convalescent) were obtained from the United States, Italy and Spain. In each case, the material was cDNA or gDNA derived from T cells, B-cell-depleted T cells, or PBMCs.

Germline CDR1 and CDR2: GTSNPN and SVGIG (reference sequence). The CDR3 is 13 amino acids. Between the trimmed V and J ends, which lost 5 bases and 0 bases, there was a span of 9 bases. As processed by the authors: The assay estimated nucleated cells by amplifying reference gene primers. Sequenced by immunoSEQ multiplex PCR; TCRdb stores in-frame clones only, minus some. The D gene and trimming were derived from the DNA, and the V and J assignments and clone size from that table. The sample records a few thousand clones, 70% being singletons. Material for sequencing was peripheral blood. The TCR sequence derives from a man aged 65 to 79 with active COVID-19. This rearrangement joins TRBV30 to TRBJ2-3; D perhaps matches TRBD2 (6 bases). Written as DNA, the CDR3 is TGTGCCTGGGGGAGCGGGAGCACAGATACGCAGTATTTT. The encoded protein is CAWGSGSTDTQYF.